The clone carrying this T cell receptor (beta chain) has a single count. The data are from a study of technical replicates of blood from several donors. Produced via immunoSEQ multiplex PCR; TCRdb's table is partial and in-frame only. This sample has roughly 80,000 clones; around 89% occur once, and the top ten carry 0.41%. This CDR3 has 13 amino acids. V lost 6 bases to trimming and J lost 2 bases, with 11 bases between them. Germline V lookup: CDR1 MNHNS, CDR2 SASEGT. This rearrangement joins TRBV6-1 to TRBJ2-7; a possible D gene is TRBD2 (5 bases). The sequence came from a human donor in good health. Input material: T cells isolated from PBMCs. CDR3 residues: CASSYSSAYEQYF. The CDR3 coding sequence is TGTGCCAGCAGCTATAGTAGCGCCTACGAGCAGTACTTC.